These 32 T cell receptor beta chains came from one sample sequenced in a study of cytomegalovirus exposure and HLA in healthy donors. Amplification used 60 Vbeta primers and 13 Jbeta primers. The repertoire was sequenced with immunoSEQ multiplex PCR; TCRdb's copy has only in-frame clones and lacks some. The sample includes under 200,000 clones, approximately 80% of them seen just once. Sequencing was performed on PBMCs. The source is a woman aged 25 to 39 in good health and CMV-seronegative.

CDR3 DNA sequence: TGTGCCAGTAGTATACCAACAGGGAGCCCCGTAGATACGCAGTATTTT. Translation: CASSIPTGSPVDTQYF. The chain couples TRBV19 to TRBJ2-3, with TRBD1 as a possible D gene (6 bases). CDR3 length equals 16 residues. From germline, CDR1 is LNHDA and CDR2 SQIVND (reference sequence). V was shortened by 2 bases and J by 5 bases, with 17 bases between the two germline ends.

The chain carries TRBV27 and TRBJ2-7; D might be TRBD2 (7 bases). Trimming took off 2 bases at V and 6 bases at J, with 11 bases between the two ends. CDR1 is MNHEY and CDR2 is SMNVEV in the germline V gene (reference sequence). The CDR3 has 13 amino acids. This chain's CDR3 is CASSLVRGGEQYF. CDR3 in DNA: TGTGCCAGCAGTTTAGTGAGGGGGGGCGAGCAGTACTTC.

This clone has a handful of counts. The V and J genes are TRBV6-5 and TRBJ1-2; 7 nucleotides agree with TRBD1. The CDR3 totals 13 residues. With 2 bases clipped from V and 14 bases from J, the junction kept 11 bases outside the gene matches. Germline V CDR1 and CDR2: MNHEY, SVGAGI. The CDR3 spells CASSYIGQEELTF. DNA of the CDR3: TGTGCCAGCAGTTACATCGGACAGGAAGAATTGACCTTC.

This clone showed up just a few times. This chain links TRBV5-1 with TRBJ2-3, with 11 bases identical to TRBD2. Germline CDR1 SGHRS, CDR2 YFSETQ. The V and J ends lost 0 bases and 7 bases, in that order; junction bases with no gene match: 10. The CDR3 spans 17 residues. The CDR3 coding sequence is TGCGCCAGCAGCTTGGCCACTAGCGGGGGCAGGGAGAATACGCAGTATTTT. This translates into CASSLATSGGRENTQYF.

This clone was seen only a few times. The chain joins TRBV7-3 to TRBJ2-3; tentatively, D is TRBD1 (6 bases). V lost 4 bases and J 0 bases, leaving 8 bases between the germline ends. CDR1 and CDR2 (germline): SGHTA, FQGTGA. This CDR3 region has 14 residues. This chain's CDR3 is CASSSGQSTDTQYF. The CDR3 region has the DNA TGTGCCAGCAGCTCGGGACAAAGCACAGATACGCAGTATTTT.

J is TRBJ2-2 and V is TRBV11-3, with 7 bases lining up with TRBD1. The germline V gene encodes CDR1 SGHNT and CDR2 YENEEA. The CDR3 length is 13 residues. V lost 6 bases to trimming and J lost 6 bases; unmatched junction nucleotides: 4. CDR3 coding DNA: TGTGCCAGCAGTCAAAGGGGGCCCGGGGAGCTGTTTTTT. Protein product: CASSQRGPGELFF.

The chain carries TRBV5-6 and TRBJ1-1; D is uncertain. The CDR3 is 13 amino acids. V was clipped by 0 bases and J by 1 base, with 4 bases between them. In germline, CDR1 is SGHDT, CDR2 YYEEEE. The CDR3 sequence: CASSLVSNTEAFF. CDR3 sequence (DNA): TGTGCCAGCAGCTTGGTATCGAACACTGAAGCTTTCTTT.

This chain joins TRBV5-6 and TRBJ2-1; 13 positions agree with TRBD2. With V trimmed by 2 bases and J by 7 bases, 9 bases remained unmatched. The CDR3 is 17 residues long. The germline V gene encodes CDR1 SGHDT and CDR2 YYEEEE. The CDR3 here is CASSLWTSGSLRNEQFF. The CDR3 coding sequence is TGTGCCAGCAGCTTATGGACTAGCGGGAGTTTGAGGAATGAGCAGTTCTTC. The full variable domain, with the rest looked up from reference TRBV5-6 and TRBJ2-1, is DAGVTQSPTHLIKTRGQQVTLRCSPKSGHDTVSWYQQALGQGPQFIFQYYEEEERQRGNFPDRFSGHQFPNYSSELNVNALLLGDSALYLCASSLWTSGSLRNEQFFGPGTRLTVL.

The chain uses TRBV5-6 and TRBJ2-3; 9 bases map to TRBD1. The V segment lost 6 bases and the J segment 3 bases; nucleotides outside the gene matches: 5. Germline CDR1 and CDR2: SGHDT and YYEEEE. The CDR3 covers 14 residues. CDR3 in amino acids: CASIHRGQTDTQYF. CDR3 bases: TGTGCCAGCATCCACAGGGGGCAAACAGATACGCAGTATTTT.

The gene calls are TRBV28 and TRBJ2-3, with TRBD2 matching over 12 bases. Per the germline V gene, CDR1 is MDHEN and CDR2 is SYDVKM. The junction had 7 bases not matched to a gene; V was cut back by 10 bases and J by 2 bases. This CDR3 is 15 amino acids long. Here the CDR3 DNA reads TGTGCCACCGGGACTAGCGGGTGGTTCACAGATACGCAGTATTTT. The encoded protein is CATGTSGWFTDTQYF.

The chain joins TRBV5-1 to TRBJ1-2; perhaps TRBD1 as D (6 bases). Germline V gives CDR1 SGHRS, CDR2 YFSETQ. The CDR3 length is 16 residues. With 4 bases removed from V and 3 bases from J, the gap between germline ends came to 19 bases. The CDR3 DNA reads TGCGCCAGCAGCACGGTAGGCGGGGGCCGCGACTATGGCTACACCTTC. Protein sequence: CASSTVGGGRDYGYTF. Full variable domain (missing parts from reference TRBV5-1 and TRBJ1-2): KAGVTQTPRYLIKTRGQQVTLSCSPISGHRSVSWYQQTPGQGLQFLFEYFSETQRNKGNFPGRFSGRQFSNSRSEMNVSTLELGDSALYLCASSTVGGGRDYGYTFGSGTRLTVV.

The chain uses TRBV10-2 and TRBJ1-6, with TRBD1 matching over 10 bases. This CDR3 has 14 residues. Per germline, CDR1 WSHSY and CDR2 SAAADI. With V trimmed by 6 bases and J by 8 bases, 4 bases remained unmatched. The CDR3: CASRTGGAYSPLHF. CDR3 nucleotide sequence: TGCGCCAGCAGGACAGGGGGCGCCTATTCACCCCTCCACTTT.

Comment on this clone: In the same sample, other DNA sequences code for this CDR3. CDR3 coding DNA: TGTGCCAGCAGCTCTAGCGGTGGCACAGATACGCAGTATTTT. Its translation is CASSSSGGTDTQYF. This chain connects TRBV7-3 to TRBJ2-3; 7 nucleotides agree with TRBD2. J was trimmed by 1 base and V by 4 bases; bases with no gene match: 2. The CDR3 is 14 residues long. Per germline, CDR1 SGHTA and CDR2 FQGTGA. Complete variable domain (other parts from reference TRBV7-3 and TRBJ2-3): GAGVSQTPSNKVTEKGKYVELRCDPISGHTALYWYRQSLGQGPEFLIYFQGTGAADDSGLPNDRFFAVRPEGSVSTLKIQRTERGDSAVYLCASSSSGGTDTQYFGPGTRLTVL.

This chain uses TRBV27 with TRBJ2-1, with D tentatively TRBD1 (6 bases). Germline CDR1 is MNHEY and CDR2 is SMNVEV (reference sequence). Trimming removed 3 bases at V and 13 bases at J, with 16 bases between. The CDR3 runs 13 residues. This CDR3 is CASSFEGVRFQFF. CDR3 nucleotides: TGTGCCAGCAGTTTTGAGGGGGTAAGATTCCAGTTCTTC.

This clone occurred a few times. V gene TRBV4-3 combines with J gene TRBJ2-1; D is possibly TRBD2 (6 bases). Deletions cut 1 base from V and 8 bases from J, with 15 bases between. The CDR3 length is 15 residues. CDR1 is LGHNA, CDR2 YSLEER, per germline. The CDR3 DNA is TGCGCCAGCAGCCAAGGGGCCCCTTTAGCGGATGAGCAGTTCTTC. This gives the protein CASSQGAPLADEQFF.

This clone occurred once. The rearrangement links TRBV19 to TRBJ2-3; D not certain. Trimming stripped 5 bases from V and 5 bases from J, with 14 bases between. This CDR3 has 14 residues. Germline values: CDR1 LNHDA, CDR2 SQIVND (reference sequence). CDR3 sequence: CASSWAGFEDTQYF. CDR3 DNA: TGTGCCAGTAGTTGGGCAGGCTTCGAAGATACGCAGTATTTT.

The rearrangement joins TRBV7-2 to TRBJ2-1; 8 nucleotides match TRBD2. V shed 5 bases and J 8 bases; nucleotides not matched to a gene: 17. The length of the CDR3 is 17 residues. Germline V CDR1 and CDR2: SGHTA, FQGNSA. CDR3 sequence: CASSAPTSGGRWYEQFF. The CDR3 nucleotides are TGTGCCAGCAGCGCCCCAACTAGCGGAGGTCGCTGGTATGAGCAGTTCTTC.

The sample holds a few counts of this clone. The V and J genes are TRBV4-3 and TRBJ2-1, with 16 bases that match TRBD2. CDR1 LGHNA and CDR2 YSLEER come from the germline V gene. V dropped 4 bases and J dropped 9; count of bases not matched to a gene: 3. The CDR3 has 15 amino acids. CDR3 in amino acids: CASSPGLAGGSEQFF. As DNA, the CDR3 is TGCGCCAGCAGCCCGGGACTAGCGGGAGGGAGTGAGCAGTTCTTC.

V is TRBV6-5 and J is TRBJ1-4, with a weak D call TRBD1 (5 bases). The CDR3 consists of 12 residues. Deletions cut 0 bases from V and 11 bases from J, with 7 bases between. CDR1 MNHEY and CDR2 SVGAGI come from the germline V gene. DNA of the CDR3: TGTGCCAGCAGTTACTCTCAGGGTAAACTGTTTTTT. Translated: CASSYSQGKLFF.

J is TRBJ2-3 and V is TRBV20-1; perhaps TRBD2 as D (6 bases). The germline gives CDR1 DFQATT, CDR2 SNEGSKA (reference sequence). The CDR3 runs 11 residues. The CDR3 reads CSGTYTDTQYF. In DNA form, the CDR3 reads TGCAGCGGGACTTACACAGATACGCAGTATTTT.

The rearrangement uses TRBV28 and TRBJ2-1; maybe TRBD1 (6 bases). From germline, CDR1 is MDHEN and CDR2 SYDVKM. The CDR3 covers 18 residues. Trimming shortened V by 5 bases and J by 2 bases, and 22 bases separated the two germline ends. Written as DNA, the CDR3 is TGTGCCAGCAGTCCGCCCCCCGTTTGGGGGCGAGCCTACAATGAGCAGTTCTTC. Protein: CASSPPPVWGRAYNEQFF.

This chain uses TRBV28 with TRBJ1-2, with 7 bases that match TRBD1. This CDR3 has 12 amino acids. Germline lookup yields CDR1 MDHEN and CDR2 SYDVKM. Trimming took 6 bases from V and 3 from J; bases not matched to a gene: 1. Here the CDR3 DNA reads TGTGCCAGCAGACAGGGGTACTATGGCTACACCTTC. It encodes CASRQGYYGYTF.

The chain links TRBV9 to TRBJ1-5, with 7 positions matching TRBD1. Trimming took 4 bases from V and 4 from J; bases not matched to a gene: 8. Germline assignment: CDR1 SGDLS and CDR2 YYNGEE. This CDR3 spans 15 amino acids. Written as DNA, the CDR3 is TGTGCCAGCAGCTCGGGGGACAGATATAATCAGCCCCAGCATTTT. Its protein is CASSSGDRYNQPQHF. The whole variable domain, filled in from reference TRBV9 and TRBJ1-5, reads DSGVTQTPKHLITATGQRVTLRCSPRSGDLSVYWYQQSLDQGLQFLIQYYNGEERAKGNILERFSAQQFPDLHSELNLSSLELGDSALYFCASSSGDRYNQPQHFGDGTRLSIL.

This clone was detected a few times. The rearrangement joins TRBV7-2 to TRBJ2-1, with 10 bases that match TRBD1. In germline, CDR1 is SGHTA, CDR2 FQGNSA. This CDR3 has 15 residues. V gave up 4 bases and J gave up 5 bases; unmatched junction bases: 5. CDR3: CASSYRTGGNNEQFF. In DNA form, the CDR3 reads TGTGCCAGCAGCTACCGGACAGGGGGTAACAATGAGCAGTTCTTC.

V usage is TRBV7-3 and J usage is TRBJ2-5; TRBD2 matches at 8 bases. The CDR3 contains 15 residues. Germline V gene data show CDR1 as SGHTA and CDR2 as FQGTGA. The V segment lost 5 bases and the J segment 2 bases; nucleotides outside the gene matches: 7. This chain's CDR3 is CASSAGAGGQETQYF. The CDR3 region has the DNA TGTGCCAGCAGCGCCGGGGCGGGGGGACAAGAGACCCAGTACTTC.

This chain connects TRBV7-9 to TRBJ2-3; 7 nucleotides line up with TRBD2. There are 16 residues in the CDR3. Germline CDR1 and CDR2: SEHNR and FQNEAQ (reference sequence). J lost 3 bases, V lost 5 bases, and 11 bases had no gene match. CDR3: CASSLFAGAGTDTQYF. CDR3 coding DNA: TGTGCCAGCAGCCTTTTCGCGGGAGCTGGTACAGATACGCAGTATTTT.

The chain uses TRBV19 and TRBJ1-5; no clear D gene. Per the germline V gene, CDR1 is LNHDA and CDR2 is SQIVND (reference sequence). V was shortened by 3 bases and J by 3 bases, with 9 bases between the two germline ends. CDR3 length: 14 amino acids. This chain's CDR3 is CASSIVQYNQPQHF. The DNA for the CDR3 is TGTGCCAGTAGTATCGTACAGTACAATCAGCCCCAGCATTTT.

This clone was found a few times. The chain carries TRBV9 and TRBJ1-1; TRBD1 aligns across 8 bases. The ends lost 3 bases at V and 8 bases at J; junction bases unmatched: 9. The germline V gene encodes CDR1 SGDLS and CDR2 YYNGEE. This CDR3 region has 14 residues. CDR3 DNA sequence: TGTGCCAGCAGCGCGGGGAGTGGGACAGGAGAAGCTTTCTTT. This gives the protein CASSAGSGTGEAFF.

J is TRBJ2-7 and V is TRBV7-9; 8 bases align to TRBD1. V trimming: 5 bases; J trimming: 3 bases; junction bases outside the gene matches: 6. Germline V gene data show CDR1 as SEHNR and CDR2 as FQNEAQ (reference sequence). The CDR3 consists of 14 residues. The CDR3 DNA sequence: TGTGCCAGCAGCCCAAACGACAGGGGCTACGAGCAGTACTTC. Translating it yields CASSPNDRGYEQYF. Full variable domain (rest looked up from reference TRBV7-9 and TRBJ2-7): DTGVSQNPRHKITKRGQNVTFRCDPISEHNRLYWYRQTLGQGPEFLTYFQNEAQLEKSRLLSDRFSAERPKGSFSTLEIQRTEQGDSAMYLCASSPNDRGYEQYFGPGTRLTVT.

The V gene is TRBV19, the J gene TRBJ2-2, with D possibly being TRBD2 (7 bases). Germline V gene lookup returns CDR1 LNHDA and CDR2 SQIVND (reference sequence). This CDR3 spans 15 amino acids. V shed 2 bases and J shed 7 bases, with 14 bases lying between them. The CDR3 region has the DNA TGTGCCAGTAGTATATGGGGGGGCGAAGACGGGGAGCTGTTTTTT. Its protein product is CASSIWGGEDGELFF.

The chain combines TRBV4-1 with TRBJ2-2; 7 nucleotides align to TRBD1. Per the germline V gene, CDR1 is MGHRA and CDR2 is YSYEKL. J was trimmed by 4 bases and V by 4 bases; bases with no gene match: 9. CDR3 length equals 16 residues. CDR3 region: CASSLDRARVTGELFF. DNA of the CDR3: TGCGCCAGCAGCCTTGACAGGGCCAGGGTCACCGGGGAGCTGTTTTTT.

This clone has just one count. The chain couples TRBV19 to TRBJ1-1, with TRBD1 matching over 7 bases. This CDR3 has 14 residues. Germline V gives CDR1 LNHDA, CDR2 SQIVND (reference sequence). V dropped 7 bases and J dropped 4; count of bases not matched to a gene: 9. Here the CDR3 reads CASMADRVGTEAFF. Written as DNA, the CDR3 is TGTGCCAGTATGGCCGACAGGGTGGGCACTGAAGCTTTCTTT.